This T cell receptor beta chain was obtained from a study of CD8+CD57+ T cells in acquired aplastic anemia. About the study: Sorted CD4+ and CD8+ cells gave a mean 3.2 ug DNA, range roughly 0.18 to 30 ug. Broader study findings: Both patients and controls carried the same twenty-nine CD8+ CDR3 sequences.

Remarks on this clonotype: Its antigen is unknown.

Patients picked for sequencing had shown CD8+CD57+ cell expansion detected by flow cytometry. J was trimmed by 3 bases and V by 2 bases; bases with no gene match: 5. The CDR3 is 17 residues long. Germline CDR1 SGHAT, CDR2 FQDESV (reference sequence). TCR beta VDJ combinations and CDR3 sequences were profiled from genomic DNA. TCRdb reprocessed the reads via MiXCR and lists one record per CDR3 protein. The sample shows approximately 100,000 distinct CDR3 sequences, 65% to 70% of them seen only once. The chain joins TRBV11-1 to TRBJ2-1; 12 bases line up with TRBD1. This sequence originates from a human donor with aplastic anemia. Input material: sorted CD4+, CD8+, or CD8+CD57+ T cells (not recorded which) from PBMCs. CDR3 nucleotide sequence: TGTGCCAGCAGCTTATCCGGGACAGGGGGCGGCTACAATGAGCAGTTCTTC. Residues: CASSLSGTGGGYNEQFF.